This T cell receptor beta chain was obtained from a study of blood T cells in healthy people across ages. The V and J ends lost 7 bases and 1 base, in that order; junction bases with no gene match: 6. The CDR3 loop spans 15 amino acids. Per the germline V gene, CDR1 is SGHTA and CDR2 is FQGNSA. Through a sample-barcoded 5' primer and a J-beta primer mix, a second PCR was run for roughly 7 to 12 cycles. TCRdb passed the 5' RACE reads through MiXCR, listing each CDR3 protein once. The sample contains 650,000 to 1,000,000 distinct CDR3 sequences, 36% of which appear only once. Material: blood. This clonotype originated in a man aged 18 to 29 in good health. This chain links TRBV7-2 with TRBJ2-1; 8 positions agree with TRBD1. The CDR3 DNA sequence: TGTGCCAGCACCGTTACAGGGGGGTCCTACAATGAGCAGTTCTTC. It specifies CASTVTGGSYNEQFF.